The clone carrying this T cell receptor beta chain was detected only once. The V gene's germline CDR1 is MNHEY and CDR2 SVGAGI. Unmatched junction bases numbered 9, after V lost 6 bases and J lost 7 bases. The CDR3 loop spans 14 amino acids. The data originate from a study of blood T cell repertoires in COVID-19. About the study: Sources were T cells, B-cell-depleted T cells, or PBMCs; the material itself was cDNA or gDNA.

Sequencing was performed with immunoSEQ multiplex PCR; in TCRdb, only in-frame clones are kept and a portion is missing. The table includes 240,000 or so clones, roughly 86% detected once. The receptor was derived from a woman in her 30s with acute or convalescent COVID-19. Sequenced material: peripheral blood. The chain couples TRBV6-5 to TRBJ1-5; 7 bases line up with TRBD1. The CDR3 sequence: CASSSGGLGQPQHF. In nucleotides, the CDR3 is TGTGCCAGCAGCTCAGGGGGGCTGGGACAGCCCCAGCATTTT.